A selection of T cell receptor beta chains follows, all from one sample in a study of cytomegalovirus exposure and HLA in healthy donors. TCRdb's copy holds only in-frame clones and misses some; the assay was immunoSEQ multiplex PCR. The sample shows hundreds of thousands of clones, about 90% of them seen only once. What was sequenced was PBMCs. Every receptor here comes from a man aged 18-30 years in good health and CMV-seropositive. The CDR3 runs from the conserved cysteine through the conserved F or W. D genes are given only for firm matches. Some rows mark clone size as missing; the rest say once, few, many or name a class of expanded clone.

size	D	V	J	CDR3	DNA
NA	NA	TRBV30	TRBJ2-7	CAWGPPSGSPHEQYF	TGTGCCTGGGGGCCTCCTAGTGGGAGCCCCCACGAGCAGTACTTC
NA	NA	TRBV7-9	TRBJ2-7	CASSGAPWEQYF	TGTGCCAGCAGCGGAGCCCCGTGGGAGCAGTACTTC
NA	TRBD2	TRBV11-2	TRBJ2-1	CASSLGLGVGDEQFF	TGTGCCAGCAGCCTAGGACTAGGGGTGGGAGATGAGCAGTTCTTC
NA	NA	TRBV28	TRBJ1-1	CASTRTSLNTEAFF	TGTGCCAGCACCAGGACATCTCTGAACACTGAAGCTTTCTTT
NA	TRBD2	TRBV5-1	TRBJ2-1	CASSALGLAGFDEQFF	TGCGCCAGCAGCGCCCTAGGACTAGCGGGATTTGATGAGCAGTTCTTC
NA	NA	TRBV2	TRBJ1-2	CASTTNGYGYTF	TGTGCCAGCACGACGAACGGGTATGGCTACACCTTC
once	TRBD1	TRBV28	TRBJ1-2	CASSRIQGGNYGYTF	TGTGCCAGCAGTCGAATTCAGGGGGGTAACTATGGCTACACCTTC
NA	NA	TRBV29-1	TRBJ1-2	CSVEQGINYGYTF	TGCAGCGTTGAACAAGGGATCAACTATGGCTACACCTTC
NA	NA	TRBV4-3	TRBJ1-1	CASSQDLSLEAFF	TGCGCCAGCAGCCAAGATCTTTCCCTTGAAGCTTTCTTT
NA	NA	TRBV28	TRBJ2-1	CASSLSYNEQFF	TGTGCCAGCAGTTTATCGTACAATGAGCAGTTCTTC
NA	TRBD2	TRBV27	TRBJ2-7	CASSPRTSGRIYEQYF	TGTGCCAGCAGTCCCCGGACTAGCGGGAGGATTTACGAGCAGTACTTC
NA	NA	TRBV6-5	TRBJ2-4	CASSYSIQNIQYF	TGTGCCAGCAGTTACAGTATCCAAAACATTCAGTACTTC
NA	NA	TRBV14	TRBJ1-1	CASSPNLGAEAFF	TGTGCCAGCAGCCCTAACTTGGGGGCCGAAGCTTTCTTT
NA	TRBD2	TRBV29-1	TRBJ2-1	CSVPGLAGGSDNEQFF	TGCAGCGTACCCGGACTAGCGGGAGGGTCCGACAATGAGCAGTTCTTC
once	TRBD1	TRBV7-9	TRBJ2-7	CASSSRRTGGNEQYF	TGTGCCAGCAGCTCGAGGAGGACAGGCGGCAACGAGCAGTACTTC
NA	TRBD1	TRBV5-1	TRBJ2-5	CASSLSGQGGETQYF	TGCGCCAGCAGCCTATCGGGACAGGGCGGGGAGACCCAGTACTTC
many	TRBD2	TRBV11-2	TRBJ2-7	CASSFGREFTYEQYF	TGTGCCAGCAGCTTCGGGCGGGAGTTTACCTACGAGCAGTACTTC
NA	TRBD2	TRBV4-1	TRBJ2-1	CASSQSGSWASGRMNEQFF	TGCGCCAGCAGCCAGAGCGGTAGTTGGGCTAGCGGGAGGATGAATGAGCAGTTCTTC
few	TRBD2	TRBV4-1	TRBJ2-1	CASSQVLGRASEQFF	TGCGCCAGCAGCCAAGTCCTCGGGAGGGCCAGTGAGCAGTTCTTC
NA	NA	TRBV5-1	TRBJ1-5	CASRMGENQPQHF	TGCGCCAGCAGAATGGGGGAGAATCAGCCCCAGCATTTT
NA	NA	TRBV18	TRBJ2-7	CASSRKDEQYF	TGTGCCAGCTCACGAAAGGACGAGCAGTACTTC
NA	TRBD1	TRBV5-1	TRBJ2-2	CASSLLAPGTGGDGELFF	TGCGCCAGCAGCTTGCTGGCCCCCGGGACAGGGGGTGACGGGGAGCTGTTTTTT
NA	NA	TRBV19	TRBJ2-1	CASSRTDLDEQFF	TGTGCCAGTAGTCGAACCGATTTAGATGAGCAGTTCTTC
once	TRBD1	TRBV5-4	TRBJ1-2	CASSPLGQGAYGYTF	TGTGCCAGCAGCCCTTTGGGACAGGGAGCCTATGGCTACACCTTC
NA	NA	TRBV19	TRBJ2-2	CASSTFGGSNTGELFF	TGTGCCAGTAGTACGTTCGGGGGCTCGAACACCGGGGAGCTGTTTTTT
NA	NA	TRBV5-1	TRBJ1-1	CASSLGQENTEAFF	TGCGCCAGCAGCTTGGGCCAGGAGAACACTGAAGCTTTCTTT
NA	NA	TRBV28	TRBJ1-5	CASGSTGNQPQHF	TGTGCCAGCGGATCTACCGGCAATCAGCCCCAGCATTTT
NA	NA	TRBV27	TRBJ2-3	CASSLALSQADTQYF	TGTGCCAGCAGTTTAGCCCTCTCCCAGGCAGATACGCAGTATTTT
NA	TRBD2	TRBV4-3	TRBJ2-1	CASSQFWETGTTPLNEQFF	TGCGCCAGCAGCCAATTCTGGGAGACCGGGACTACGCCCCTTAATGAGCAGTTCTTC
NA	NA	TRBV6-1	TRBJ2-4	CASSETNYGNIQYF	TGTGCCAGCTCCGAAACCAACTATGGAAACATTCAGTACTTC
once	NA	TRBV5-1	TRBJ2-4	CASSPQENIQYF	TGCGCCAGCAGCCCCCAAGAAAACATTCAGTACTTC
NA	NA	TRBV19	TRBJ2-7	CASSSWRRGLGEQYF	TGTGCCAGTAGTAGCTGGCGGCGGGGCCTAGGGGAGCAGTACTTC
NA	NA	TRBV7-2	TRBJ2-3	CASSLARGGVSDTQYF	TGTGCCAGCAGCTTAGCGCGGGGAGGAGTGTCAGATACGCAGTATTTT
few	TRBD1	TRBV7-9	TRBJ2-5	CASSLVSGGETQYF	TGTGCCAGCAGCTTAGTATCAGGGGGAGAGACCCAGTACTTC
NA	NA	TRBV27	TRBJ1-4	CASSRRQSPATNEKLFF	TGTGCCAGCAGTAGACGACAGTCACCTGCAACTAATGAAAAACTGTTTTTT
NA	NA	TRBV5-1	TRBJ2-7	CASSLEWSDSYEQYF	TGCGCCAGCAGCTTGGAATGGTCGGACTCCTACGAGCAGTACTTC
once	NA	TRBV6-1	TRBJ2-7	CASSEWLGGPAYEQYF	TGTGCCAGCAGTGAATGGCTCGGAGGGCCTGCCTACGAGCAGTACTTC
once	NA	TRBV2	TRBJ2-3	CASRWAETDTQYF	TGTGCCAGCAGATGGGCCGAGACAGATACGCAGTATTTT
NA	NA	TRBV28	TRBJ1-5	CASSSSGANQPQHF	TGTGCCAGCAGTTCCTCGGGGGCCAATCAGCCCCAGCATTTT
NA	NA	TRBV5-1	TRBJ2-1	CASSLGLGSSYNEQFF	TGCGCCAGCAGCTTGGGACTCGGCAGCTCCTACAATGAGCAGTTCTTC
NA	NA	TRBV4-1	TRBJ1-2	CASSQETAYGYTF	TGCGCCAGCAGCCAAGAAACAGCCTATGGCTACACCTTC
NA	TRBD2	TRBV6-4	TRBJ2-5	CASSVLAGGPETQYF	TGTGCCAGCAGTGTACTAGCGGGAGGCCCCGAGACCCAGTACTTC
NA	TRBD1	TRBV29-1	TRBJ2-7	CSVSGTGIGLSYEQYF	TGCAGCGTTTCCGGGACAGGGATTGGGCTCTCCTACGAGCAGTACTTC
NA	NA	TRBV6-1	TRBJ1-2	CASSGRTYGYTF	TGTGCCAGCTCTGGAAGGACCTATGGCTACACCTTC
NA	TRBD2	TRBV5-6	TRBJ2-7	CASSSSGRAQDEQYF	TGTGCCAGCAGCTCTAGCGGGAGGGCCCAGGACGAGCAGTACTTC
NA	NA	TRBV2	TRBJ1-3	CASSAALSGNTIYF	TGTGCCAGCAGTGCAGCTCTCTCTGGAAACACCATATATTTT
NA	NA	TRBV4-2	TRBJ1-5	CASSLALGQPQHF	TGTGCCAGCAGCCTCGCCTTAGGACAGCCCCAGCATTTT
NA	NA	TRBV19	TRBJ1-5	CASSRDGAYQPQHF	TGTGCCAGTAGTAGGGACGGGGCCTATCAGCCCCAGCATTTT
NA	TRBD1	TRBV2	TRBJ1-1	CASSGQGAVEAFF	TGTGCCAGCAGTGGCCAGGGGGCCGTTGAAGCTTTCTTT
NA	TRBD1	TRBV29-1	TRBJ2-7	CSVERSGTGVTYEQYF	TGCAGCGTTGAACGGTCGGGGACAGGGGTCACCTACGAGCAGTACTTC
NA	TRBD2	TRBV6-5	TRBJ2-7	CASREAGVPYEQYF	TGTGCCAGCCGCGAAGCGGGAGTTCCCTACGAGCAGTACTTC
NA	NA	TRBV6-1	TRBJ1-1	CASSEGAMNTEAFF	TGTGCCAGCAGTGAAGGAGCTATGAACACTGAAGCTTTCTTT